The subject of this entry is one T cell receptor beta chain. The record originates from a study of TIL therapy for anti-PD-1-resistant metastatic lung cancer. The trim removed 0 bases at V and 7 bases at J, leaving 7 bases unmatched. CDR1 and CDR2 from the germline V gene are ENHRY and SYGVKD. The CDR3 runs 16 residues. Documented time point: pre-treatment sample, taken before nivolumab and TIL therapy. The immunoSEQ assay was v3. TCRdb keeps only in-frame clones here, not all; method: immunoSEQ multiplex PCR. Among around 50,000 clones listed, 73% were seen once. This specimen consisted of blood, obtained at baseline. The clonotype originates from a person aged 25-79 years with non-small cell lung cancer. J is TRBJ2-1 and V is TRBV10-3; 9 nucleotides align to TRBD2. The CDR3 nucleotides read TGTGCCATCAGTGAGTCATCTAGCGGGACGGGAAATGAGCAGTTCTTC. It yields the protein CAISESSSGTGNEQFF.